This T cell receptor beta chain was captured by sequencing in a study of blood T cell repertoires in COVID-19. Study at large: Researchers got acute and convalescent COVID-19 samples from the United States, Italy and Spain. T cells, B-cell-depleted T cells, or PBMCs provided the cDNA or gDNA that served as material.

This clone was recorded only once. Using immunoSEQ multiplex PCR, the repertoire was profiled, and TCRdb retains in-frame clones only, with some absent. This table has fewer than 250,000 clones, about 87% appearing once. The origin of this receptor is a man in his sixties or seventies with acute or convalescent COVID-19. Specimen: peripheral blood.

CDR3 nucleotides: TGTGCCAGCAGTTCAAGCCCGAACACTGAAGCTTTCTTT. This codes for CASSSSPNTEAFF. V is TRBV28 and J is TRBJ1-1, with D uncertain. Germline CDR1 is MDHEN and CDR2 is SYDVKM. V lost 4 bases, J lost 1 base, and 7 bases lay in between. The CDR3 length is 13 residues.